This TCR beta chain was identified in a study of T-cell reconstitution after alpha-beta-depleted transplantation in children. Trimming at V came to 3 bases and at J to 6 bases, leaving 6 bases not matched to a gene. The germline V gene has CDR1 SGHAT and CDR2 FQNNGV. The CDR3 spans 14 residues. Unique molecular identifiers were incorporated when the TCRbeta library was constructed. TCRdb re-called the PCR reads through MiXCR, storing one row per CDR3 protein. The table includes roughly 160,000 distinct CDR3 sequences, around 10% detected once. Many counts were recorded for this clonotype. The chain uses TRBV11-2 and TRBJ2-7; 9 nucleotides match TRBD2. Sequences were derived from PBMCs, sampled before TCRalphabeta/CD19-depleted stem cell transplant. This receptor was taken from a boy between 2 and 10 years old with acute myeloid leukemia, due to receive a stem cell transplant. The CDR3 nucleotides read TGTGCCAGCAGCTTTAGCGGGAGATACGGCGAGCAGTACTTC. It is translated as CASSFSGRYGEQYF.